One and the same sample provided the 15 T cell receptor beta chains below, sequenced in a study of T cells in Graves' hyperthyroidism and ophthalmopathy. TCR beta CDR3 sequences were amplified from RNA transcripts. First-round RT-PCR of the TCR CDR3 relied on the HTBI primer set. Each CDR3 protein is one row after TCRdb ran MiXCR on the multiplex PCR reads. The sample gives about 560,000 distinct CDR3 sequences, 12% to 15% of which show up once; approximately 15% is in the top ten. Sequenced sample: blood. These receptor sequences come from a woman aged 40 to 50 with Graves' hyperthyroidism.

This clonotype was found a few times. This chain uses TRBV6-2 or TRBV6-3 with TRBJ2-4, with 8 positions matching TRBD2. After removal of 0 bases from V and 3 bases from J, the junction contained 10 bases not matched to a gene. CDR3 size: 18 residues. Looked up from germline, CDR1 is MNHEY and CDR2 is SVGEGT. The CDR3 DNA is TGTGCCAGCAGTTACTCGATTGTTTCGGGGGGGGACAAAAACATTCAGTACTTC. Its protein is CASSYSIVSGGDKNIQYF.

This clonotype has just a few counts. The rearrangement links TRBV11-3 to TRBJ2-7, with 9 bases aligning to TRBD1. The CDR3 length is 15 residues. Trimming at V came to 5 bases and at J to 2 bases, leaving 7 bases not matched to a gene. The germline V gene has CDR1 SGHNT and CDR2 YENEEA. CDR3 sequence reads: CASSPQQGAPYEQYF. The CDR3 nucleotides read TGTGCCAGCAGCCCCCAACAGGGGGCCCCCTACGAGCAGTACTTC.

This clonotype was seen many times. V usage is TRBV6-1 and J usage is TRBJ1-2, with no clear D. The CDR3 totals 14 residues. The germline gives CDR1 MNHNS, CDR2 SASEGT. The V end was cut by 1 base, the J end by 4 bases, with 10 bases between. The DNA for the CDR3 is TGTGCCAGCAGTGAAGTGAGATCGAGCTATGGCTACACCTTC. Translating gives CASSEVRSSYGYTF.

A word on this clonotype: At one of its ends the junction is not consistent with the germline gene, which may arise from a read error. V and J are TRBV10-3 and TRBJ1-2, with D hard to call. Germline V gene sequence: CDR1 ENHRY, CDR2 SYGVKD. This CDR3 has 13 residues. CDR3 amino acids: CAISEAENYGCTF. CDR3 nucleotide sequence: TGTGCCATCAGTGAGGCAGAAAACTATGGCTGCACCTTC.

The J gene is TRBJ2-2, the V gene TRBV28; D is possibly TRBD2 (7 bases). The CDR3 spans 16 residues. Germline CDR1 MDHEN, CDR2 SYDVKM. The V end lost 6 bases, the J end lost 1 base, and 15 bases lay between the germline ends. Written as DNA, the CDR3 is TGTGCCAGCAGGCGAGAGGGGGGGCAGAACACCGGGGAGCTGTTTTTT. Translation: CASRREGGQNTGELFF.

This chain links TRBV10-2 with TRBJ1-4; D not resolved. The V gene lost 0 bases and the J gene lost 4 bases, with 9 bases spanning the gap. CDR3 length: 15 residues. Germline CDR1 reads WSHSY; CDR2 reads SAAADI. CDR3 protein: CASSESRAINEKLFF. The CDR3 DNA reads TGCGCCAGCAGTGAGTCGAGGGCGATTAATGAAAAACTGTTTTTT.

This clonotype was found many times. The rearrangement links TRBV27 to TRBJ2-2; 10 bases are shared with TRBD2. The CDR3 totals 15 residues. J gave up 5 bases and V 5 bases, and 5 bases lay outside the gene matches. Looked up from germline, CDR1 is MNHEY and CDR2 is SMNVEV (reference sequence). CDR3 nucleotide sequence: TGTGCCAGCAGTCCTCTAGCGGGAGTTACCGGGGAGCTGTTTTTT. It encodes CASSPLAGVTGELFF.

The chain uses TRBV28 and TRBJ2-5; 10 positions match TRBD2. The junction had 12 bases not matched to a gene; V was cut back by 3 bases and J by 5 bases. Germline values: CDR1 MDHEN, CDR2 SYDVKM. This CDR3 has 17 amino acids. In DNA, the CDR3 is TGTGCCAGCAGTTTCCGGCTAGCGGGAGCGGAAGGGGAGACCCAGTACTTC. Its translation is CASSFRLAGAEGETQYF.

This chain links TRBV9 with TRBJ2-4, with 9 bases identical to TRBD1. The CDR3 totals 14 residues. CDR1 and CDR2 from the germline V gene are SGDLS and YYNGEE. The trim removed 3 bases at V and 8 bases at J, leaving 6 bases unmatched. CDR3 DNA sequence: TGTGCCAGCAGCGCACAACAGGGGGCTGACATTCAGTACTTC. Protein product: CASSAQQGADIQYF.

This clonotype was picked up many times. The chain carries TRBV7-9 and TRBJ1-1; D gene uncertain. The germline CDR1 and CDR2 sequences are SEHNR and FQNEAQ (reference sequence). CDR3 length: 14 residues. V was pared by 1 base and J by 5 bases, with 11 bases between. In nucleotides, the CDR3 is TGTGCCAGCAGCTTAGGGGAGGCCGGGACTGAAGCTTTCTTT. Protein sequence: CASSLGEAGTEAFF. Full variable domain (missing parts from reference TRBV7-9 and TRBJ1-1): DTGVSQNPRHKITKRGQNVTFRCDPISEHNRLYWYRQTLGQGPEFLTYFQNEAQLEKSRLLSDRFSAERPKGSFSTLEIQRTEQGDSAMYLCASSLGEAGTEAFFGQGTRLTVV.

Regarding this clonotype: This may be a read error: a much more frequent sequence differs by one nucleotide. This chain connects TRBV4-1 to TRBJ2-7, with D perhaps assigned TRBD1 or TRBD2 (5 bases each). The V end lost 4 bases, the J end lost 7 bases, and 14 bases lay between the germline ends. In germline, CDR1 is MGHRA, CDR2 YSYEKL. This CDR3 region has 13 residues. Here the CDR3 reads CASSPARGNEQYF. CDR3 DNA: TGCGCCAGCAGCCCAGCTCGGGGCAATGAGCAGTACTTC.

The V gene is TRBV9, the J gene TRBJ2-1; 8 positions match TRBD1. Looked up from germline, CDR1 is SGDLS and CDR2 is YYNGEE. V lost 3 bases, J lost 1 base, and 0 bases stayed unmatched. There are 14 residues in the CDR3. DNA of the CDR3: TGTGCCAGCAGCGGGGACAGGTCCTACAATGAGCAGTTCTTC. Its translation: CASSGDRSYNEQFF. The full variable domain, completed using reference TRBV9 and TRBJ2-1, is DSGVTQTPKHLITATGQRVTLRCSPRSGDLSVYWYQQSLDQGLQFLIQYYNGEERAKGNILERFSAQQFPDLHSELNLSSLELGDSALYFCASSGDRSYNEQFFGPGTRLTVL.

This clonotype has ten or more counts. The rearrangement uses TRBV19 and TRBJ1-5; no firm D call. Trimming took 3 bases from V and 5 from J, leaving 11 bases between them. Germline values: CDR1 LNHDA, CDR2 SQIVND (reference sequence). This CDR3 region has 14 residues. The CDR3 sequence: CASSIRSRDQPQHF. CDR3 nucleotides: TGTGCCAGTAGTATCCGGAGTAGGGATCAGCCCCAGCATTTT.

This clonotype has ten or more counts. The genes are TRBV7-2 and TRBJ2-2; D uncertain. V was clipped by 1 base and J by 4 bases, with 4 bases between them. Germline V CDR1 and CDR2: SGHTA, FQGNSA. The CDR3 is 13 amino acids. The chain's CDR3 is CASSLGPTGELFF. The CDR3 DNA reads as TGTGCCAGCAGCTTAGGGCCCACCGGGGAGCTGTTTTTT.

This clonotype was observed at least ten times. The rearrangement links TRBV3-1 to TRBJ1-2, with 11 bases that match TRBD1. V gave up 6 bases and J gave up 8 bases; unmatched junction bases: 5. The length of the CDR3 is 13 residues. The germline V gene has CDR1 LGHDT and CDR2 YNNKEL (reference sequence). Here the CDR3 reads CASSKDRGPGYTF. The CDR3 bases are TGTGCCAGCAGTAAGGACAGGGGGCCCGGCTACACCTTC.